This T cell receptor beta chain was identified during a study of PD-1 and CTLA-4 blockade in melanoma (dated by TCRdb to 2020 to 2022). General notes on the study: In patients with melanoma, the study measured the effects of PD-1 blockade versus CTLA-4 blockade on the melanoma-reactive CD8 T cell response.

Library preparation used the immunoSEQ multiplex PCR assay. TCRdb took over this immuneACCESS table, retaining in-frame rearrangements with V and J assigned. Such tables are incomplete; in checked studies, under half of the missing clones stem from an unresolved V gene, and the remainder is unexplained. Counted in this sample were about 31,000 clones; about 88% of them appeared once. Around 5.8% of the sample is in the top ten clones. Notes on this clone: The antigen it recognizes is unknown. No base quality information exists; no much larger clone differs at one position.

The trim is 4 bases for V and 3 bases for J, with a gap of 15 bases between the germline ends. CDR1 and CDR2, per the germline V gene, are SGHRS and YFSETQ. Measured from the cysteine to the phenylalanine, the CDR3 is 15 residues long. The retained sequence is limited to the CDR3, 45 bases, with the frame set at the first base. The sequencing here drew on CD8+ T cells from peripheral blood, taken from a patient given anti-PD-1 treatment. The chain is encoded by TRBV5-1 joined to TRBJ2-3; the D gene is unclear. The clonotype originates from a human donor with melanoma. The DNA is TGCGCCAGCAGCCCCCGGGTGTCAAAGACAGATACGCAGTATTTT. Its product reads: CASSPRVSKTDTQYF. Beyond the CDR3, the reference TRBV5-1 and TRBJ2-3 genes provide the residues; the full variable domain reads: KAGVTQTPRYLIKTRGQQVTLSCSPISGHRSVSWYQQTPGQGLQFLFEYFSETQRNKGNFPGRFSGRQFSNSRSEMNVSTLELGDSALYLCASSPRVSKTDTQYFGPGTRLTVL.